Listed below are T cell receptor beta chains from one sample, sequenced in a study of T-cell reconstitution after alpha-beta-depleted transplantation in children. TCRdb re-analysed the PCR reads in MiXCR, keeping a single row per CDR3 protein. The table has over 150,000 distinct CDR3 sequences, approximately 6.8% seen once. The source was PBMCs from the stem cell graft donor, collected from the stem cell graft. The source of these receptors is a human donor who donated a stem cell graft to a child with Wiskott-Aldrich syndrome. The CDR3 runs from the conserved cysteine through the conserved F or W. D genes are given only for firm matches. The size of a clone is reported for some rows only, either as once, few or many, or as a class for expanded clones.

many,TRBD2,TRBV6-2/TRBV6-3,TRBJ2-1,TGTGCCAGCAGTTCAAGCGGGAGATGGGTCAATGAGCAGTTCTTC,CASSSSGRWVNEQFF
many,NA,TRBV5-1,TRBJ1-1,TGCGCCAGCAGCACCGGACAGACCTTAAACACTGAAGCTTTCTTT,CASSTGQTLNTEAFF
many,TRBD2,TRBV20-1,TRBJ2-5,TGCAGTGCGGTAACAGCGGGAGGGCAAGAGACCCAGTACTTC,CSAVTAGGQETQYF
many,NA,TRBV28,TRBJ2-7,TGTGCCAGCAGTTTCATCGCCGAGACGGGATACGAGCAGTACTTC,CASSFIAETGYEQYF
NA,TRBD1,TRBV25-1,TRBJ2-4,TGTGCCAGCAGTGAATTTTCGCGAGCAGGGGGTTTTGGCATTCAGTACTTC,CASSEFSRAGGFGIQYF
many,TRBD2,TRBV5-1,TRBJ2-1,TGCGCCAGCAGCAGGGGACTAGCGTCCGCTGAGCAGTTCTTC,CASSRGLASAEQFF
few,TRBD1,TRBV29-1,TRBJ1-1,TGCAGCGTTAAAAGACAGGGGGAAACTGAAGCTTTCTTT,CSVKRQGETEAFF
NA,TRBD2,TRBV13,TRBJ2-7,TGTGCCAGCAGCTTTAGCGGGATCTCCTACGAGCAGTACTTC,CASSFSGISYEQYF
NA,NA,TRBV5-6,TRBJ2-3,TGTGCCAGCAGCGGATCAGTGCCCGATACGCAGTATTTT,CASSGSVPDTQYF
many,NA,TRBV7-9,TRBJ2-1,TGTGCCAGCAGGGGGGCCGGGCTGCTAAACAATGAGCAGTTCTTC,CASRGAGLLNNEQFF
many,NA,TRBV20-1,TRBJ2-7,TGCAGTGCTAGTTCGCTTCCCGTTGACTACGAGCAGTACTTC,CSASSLPVDYEQYF
many,TRBD2,TRBV7-9,TRBJ2-3,TGTGCCAGCACCCAGACTAGCGGGGGGGCGAAGACGCAGTATTTT,CASTQTSGGAKTQYF
many,NA,TRBV7-2,TRBJ2-1,TGTGCCAGCAGCTCCCACGGCGGTAGGGCCTACAATGAGCAGTTCTTC,CASSSHGGRAYNEQFF
many,TRBD2,TRBV7-9,TRBJ2-7,TGTGCCAGCAGCTTAACCGGGCTAGCGGGGAGAAACTACGAGCAGTACTTC,CASSLTGLAGRNYEQYF
many,TRBD1,TRBV27,TRBJ1-1,TGTGCCAGCAAAATAGGGGACAGGGTGAACACTGAAGCTTTCTTT,CASKIGDRVNTEAFF
NA,TRBD1,TRBV7-9,TRBJ2-2,TGTGCCAGCAGCTCTCCTGACAGGGGGCAGGCCGGGGAGCTGTTTTTT,CASSSPDRGQAGELFF
NA,TRBD2,TRBV6-9,TRBJ2-1,TGTGCCAGCAGTTATAGCGGGGGGGTATACAATGAGCAGTTCTTC,CASSYSGGVYNEQFF
many,NA,TRBV4-3,TRBJ2-7,TGCGCCAGCAGCCAAGAATGGGCTAGCGTCAACGAGCAGTACTTC,CASSQEWASVNEQYF
NA,NA,TRBV20-1,TRBJ2-3,TGCAGTGCTAGAGACCCGTACCGGGGAGATACGCAGTATTTT,CSARDPYRGDTQYF
many,NA,TRBV20-1,TRBJ1-2,TGCAGTGCTAGGTTATATGGCTACACCTTC,CSARLYGYTF
NA,NA,TRBV5-6,TRBJ2-7,TGTGCCATCAGCCCGCATCCCTCTGTGGAGCAGTACTTC,CAISPHPSVEQYF
many,TRBD2,TRBV29-1,TRBJ2-1,TGCAGCGTTGAAGATCGGGGGGATGAGCAGTTCTTC,CSVEDRGDEQFF
many,NA,TRBV29-1,TRBJ1-1,TGCAGCGTTGGATCCCCTACAGGGATCTCCTTTGAAGCTTTCTTT,CSVGSPTGISFEAFF
many,NA,TRBV14,TRBJ2-2,TGTGCCAGCAGGGACCCGGGACGGGGACACGGGGAGCTGTTTTTT,CASRDPGRGHGELFF
many,TRBD1,TRBV5-1,TRBJ1-2,TGCGCCAGCACGGACAGGGTTAACTATGGCTACACCTTC,CASTDRVNYGYTF
many,TRBD1,TRBV5-6,TRBJ1-6,TGTGCCAGCGGCCTTGACAGGGATGATTCACCCCTCCACTTT,CASGLDRDDSPLHF